The 2 T cell receptor beta chains presented below share a single source sample, sequenced in a study of blood T cell repertoires in COVID-19. TCRdb's copy holds only in-frame clones and misses some; the assay was immunoSEQ multiplex PCR. The sample has hundreds of thousands of clones, approximately 88% seen once; the top ten hold roughly 2%. The sequenced sample consisted of PBMCs or T cells enriched from blood (not recorded which). The source is a woman aged 35 to 49 with acute COVID-19.

In this sample, this clone turned up a few times. The V and J genes are TRBV19 and TRBJ1-5, with a weak D call TRBD1 (5 bases). Per the germline V gene, CDR1 is LNHDA and CDR2 is SQIVND (reference sequence). V was clipped by 6 bases and J by 4 bases, with 10 bases between them. This CDR3 contains 13 residues. The CDR3 DNA follows: TGTGCCAGTAGCGACAGAACAAATCAGCCCCAGCATTTT. This sequence encodes CASSDRTNQPQHF.

This clone was counted a few times. The genes are TRBV21-1 and TRBJ2-7; the DNA was not used to check the table's D call, TRBD1. TRBV21-1 is marked as a pseudogene. The CDR3 covers 15 residues. In nucleotides, the CDR3 is TGTGCCAGCAGCAACAGGGGGCCCCAAGACTACGAGCAGTACTTC. Protein: CASSNRGPQDYEQYF.